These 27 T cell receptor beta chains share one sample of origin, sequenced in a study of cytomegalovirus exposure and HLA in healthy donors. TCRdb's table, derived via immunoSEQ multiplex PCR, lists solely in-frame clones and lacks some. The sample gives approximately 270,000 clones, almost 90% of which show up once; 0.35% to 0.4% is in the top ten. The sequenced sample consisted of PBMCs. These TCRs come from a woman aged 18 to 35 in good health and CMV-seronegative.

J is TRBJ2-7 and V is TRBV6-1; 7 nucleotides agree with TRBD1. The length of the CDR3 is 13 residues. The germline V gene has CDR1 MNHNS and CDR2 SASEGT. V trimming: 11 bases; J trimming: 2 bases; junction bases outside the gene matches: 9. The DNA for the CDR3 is TGTGCCTCATCAGGGGGTCGGGCCTACGAGCAGTACTTC. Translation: CASSGGRAYEQYF.

CDR3 nucleotide sequence: TGTGCCAGCAGTTACGAGGGGGGGCGAACCGGGGTAGAGTATTTT. Encoded protein: CASSYEGGRTGVEYF. The chain links TRBV6-5 to TRBJ2-3; D perhaps matches TRBD2 (7 bases). The CDR3 totals 15 residues. Germline V gives CDR1 MNHEY, CDR2 SVGAGI. V was cut by 2 bases and J by 13 bases, with 22 bases left in between.

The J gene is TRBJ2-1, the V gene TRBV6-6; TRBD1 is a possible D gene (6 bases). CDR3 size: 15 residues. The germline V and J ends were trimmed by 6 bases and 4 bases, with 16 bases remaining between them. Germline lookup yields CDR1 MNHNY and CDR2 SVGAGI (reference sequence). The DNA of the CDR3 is TGTGCCAGCAGAAGACAGGCAGGGCCTTACAATGAGCAGTTCTTC. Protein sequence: CASRRQAGPYNEQFF.

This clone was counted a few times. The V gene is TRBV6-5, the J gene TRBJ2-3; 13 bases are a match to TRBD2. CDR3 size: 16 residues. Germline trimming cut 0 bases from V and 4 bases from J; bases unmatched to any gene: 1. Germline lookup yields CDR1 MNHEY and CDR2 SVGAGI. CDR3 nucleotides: TGTGCCAGCAGTTACTCCGGGACTAGCGGGGCAGATACGCAGTATTTT. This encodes CASSYSGTSGADTQYF.

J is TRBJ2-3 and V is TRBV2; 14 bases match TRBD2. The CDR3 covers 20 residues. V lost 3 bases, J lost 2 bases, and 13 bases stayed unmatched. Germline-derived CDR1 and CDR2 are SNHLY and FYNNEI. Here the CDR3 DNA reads TGTGCCAGCAGTGAGGGCGGCATAGGACTAGCGGGGGGCTACACAGATACGCAGTATTTT. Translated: CASSEGGIGLAGGYTDTQYF.

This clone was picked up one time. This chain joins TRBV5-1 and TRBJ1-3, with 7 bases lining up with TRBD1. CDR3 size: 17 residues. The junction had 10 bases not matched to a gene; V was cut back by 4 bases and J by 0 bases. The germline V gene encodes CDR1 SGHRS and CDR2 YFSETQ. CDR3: CASSASWDSHSGNTIYF. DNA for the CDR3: TGCGCCAGCAGCGCCTCCTGGGACAGTCACTCTGGAAACACCATATATTTT.

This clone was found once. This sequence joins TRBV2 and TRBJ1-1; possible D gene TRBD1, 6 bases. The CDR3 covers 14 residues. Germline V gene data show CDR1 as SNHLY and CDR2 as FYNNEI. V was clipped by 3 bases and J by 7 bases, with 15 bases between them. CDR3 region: CASSDPTGANEAFF. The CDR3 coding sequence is TGTGCCAGCAGTGATCCGACAGGAGCCAATGAAGCTTTCTTT.

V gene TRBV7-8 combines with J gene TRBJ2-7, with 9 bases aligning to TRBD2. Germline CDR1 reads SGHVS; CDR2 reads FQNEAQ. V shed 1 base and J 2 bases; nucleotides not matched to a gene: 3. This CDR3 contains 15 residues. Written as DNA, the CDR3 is TGTGCCAGCAGCTTAGAGGCGGGGGGGACCTACGAGCAGTACTTC. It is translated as CASSLEAGGTYEQYF. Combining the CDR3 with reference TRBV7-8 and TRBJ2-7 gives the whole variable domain GAGVSQSPRYKVAKRGQDVALRCDPISGHVSLFWYQQALGQGPEFLTYFQNEAQLDKSGLPSDRFFAERPEGSVSTLKIQRTQQEDSAVYLCASSLEAGGTYEQYFGPGTRLTVT.

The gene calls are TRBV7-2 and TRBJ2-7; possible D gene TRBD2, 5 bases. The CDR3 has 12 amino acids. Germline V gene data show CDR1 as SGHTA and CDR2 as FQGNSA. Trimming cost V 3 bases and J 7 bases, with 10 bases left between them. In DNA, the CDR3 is TGTGCCAGCAGCTTTCGAGGGAATGAGCAGTACTTC. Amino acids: CASSFRGNEQYF.

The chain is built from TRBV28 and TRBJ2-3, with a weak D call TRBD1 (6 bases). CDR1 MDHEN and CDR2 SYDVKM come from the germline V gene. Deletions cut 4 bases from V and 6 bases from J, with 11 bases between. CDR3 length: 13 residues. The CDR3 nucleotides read TGTGCCAGCAGTTCACTGGGGGCGGATACGCAGTATTTT. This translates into CASSSLGADTQYF.

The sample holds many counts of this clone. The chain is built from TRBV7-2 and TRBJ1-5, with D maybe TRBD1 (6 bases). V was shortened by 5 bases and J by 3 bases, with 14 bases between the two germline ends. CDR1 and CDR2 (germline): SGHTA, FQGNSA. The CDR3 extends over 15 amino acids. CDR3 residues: CASSALDSYNQPQHF. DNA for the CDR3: TGTGCCAGCAGCGCATTGGACAGTTACAATCAGCCCCAGCATTTT.

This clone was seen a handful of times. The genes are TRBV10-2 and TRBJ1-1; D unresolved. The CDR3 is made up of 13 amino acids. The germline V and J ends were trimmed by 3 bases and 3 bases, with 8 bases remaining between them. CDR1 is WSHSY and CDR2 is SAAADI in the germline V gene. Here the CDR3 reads CASSEIPDTEAFF. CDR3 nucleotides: TGCGCCAGCAGTGAAATCCCGGACACTGAAGCTTTCTTT.

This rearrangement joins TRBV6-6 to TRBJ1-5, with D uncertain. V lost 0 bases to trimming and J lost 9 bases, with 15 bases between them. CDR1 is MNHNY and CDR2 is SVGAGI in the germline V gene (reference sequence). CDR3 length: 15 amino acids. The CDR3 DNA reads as TGTGCCAGCAGTTACTCGAGGCCGGCGGAGGGGCCCCAGCATTTT. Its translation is CASSYSRPAEGPQHF.

The CDR3 DNA follows: TGCAGTGCTAGAGTTAGGGGAGAGCAGTTCTTC. Translating it yields CSARVRGEQFF. V usage is TRBV20-1 and J usage is TRBJ2-1, with a tentative D call TRBD1 (5 bases). This CDR3 has 11 residues. Germline CDR1 reads DFQATT; CDR2 reads SNEGSKA (reference sequence). The V and J ends lost 1 base and 10 bases respectively, with 8 bases between them.

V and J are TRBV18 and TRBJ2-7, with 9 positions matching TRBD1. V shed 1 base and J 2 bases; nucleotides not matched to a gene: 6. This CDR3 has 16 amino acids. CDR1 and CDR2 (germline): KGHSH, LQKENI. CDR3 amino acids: CASSPRSGTGTYEQYV. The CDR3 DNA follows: TGTGCCAGCTCACCACGCTCCGGGACAGGGACCTACGAGCAGTACGTC.

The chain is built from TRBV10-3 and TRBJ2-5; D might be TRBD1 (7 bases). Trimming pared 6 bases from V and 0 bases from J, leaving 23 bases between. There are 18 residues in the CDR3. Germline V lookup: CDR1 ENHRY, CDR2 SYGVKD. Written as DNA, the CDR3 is TGTGCCATCAGCGCATCAGGGGGGCCAATTTCTGACCAAGAGACCCAGTACTTC. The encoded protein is CAISASGGPISDQETQYF.

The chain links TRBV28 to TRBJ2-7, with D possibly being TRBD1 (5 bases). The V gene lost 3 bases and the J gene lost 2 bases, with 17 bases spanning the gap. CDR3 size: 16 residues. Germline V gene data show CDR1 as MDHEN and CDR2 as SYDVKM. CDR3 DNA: TGTGCCAGCAGTTTCCCCTCCACAGGAGACACCTACGAGCAGTACTTC. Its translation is CASSFPSTGDTYEQYF.

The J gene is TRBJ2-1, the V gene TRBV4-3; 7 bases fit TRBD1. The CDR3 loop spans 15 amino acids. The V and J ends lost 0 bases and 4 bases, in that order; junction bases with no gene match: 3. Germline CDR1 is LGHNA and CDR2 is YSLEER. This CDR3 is CASSQDGGQYNEQFF. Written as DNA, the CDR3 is TGCGCCAGCAGCCAAGATGGGGGACAGTACAATGAGCAGTTCTTC.

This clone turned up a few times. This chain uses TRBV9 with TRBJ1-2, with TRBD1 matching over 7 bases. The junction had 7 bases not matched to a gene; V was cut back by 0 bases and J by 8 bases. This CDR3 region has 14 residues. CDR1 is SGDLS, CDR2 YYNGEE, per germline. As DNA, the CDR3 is TGTGCCAGCAGCGTAGCGGTGCAGGGGGACGGCTACACCTTC. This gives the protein CASSVAVQGDGYTF.

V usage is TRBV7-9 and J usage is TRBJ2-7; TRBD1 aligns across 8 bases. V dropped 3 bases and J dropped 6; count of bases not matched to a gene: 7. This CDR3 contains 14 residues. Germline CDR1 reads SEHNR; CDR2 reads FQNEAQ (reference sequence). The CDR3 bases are TGTGCCAGCAGCTTTCCCACAGGGGGAGGCGAGCAGTACGTC. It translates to CASSFPTGGGEQYV.

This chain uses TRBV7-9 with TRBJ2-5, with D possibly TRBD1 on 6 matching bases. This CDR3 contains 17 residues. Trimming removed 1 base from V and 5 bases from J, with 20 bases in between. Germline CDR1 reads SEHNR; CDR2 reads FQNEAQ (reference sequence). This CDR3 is CASSLVDWGRTGETQYF. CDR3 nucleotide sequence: TGTGCCAGCAGCTTAGTGGATTGGGGGCGCACGGGGGAGACCCAGTACTTC.

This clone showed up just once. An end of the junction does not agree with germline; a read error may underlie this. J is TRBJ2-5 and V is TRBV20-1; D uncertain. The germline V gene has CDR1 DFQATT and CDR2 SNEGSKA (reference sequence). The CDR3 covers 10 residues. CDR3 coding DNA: TGCAGTGCCATAAAAGAGATCCAGTACTTC. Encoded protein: CSAIKEIQYF.

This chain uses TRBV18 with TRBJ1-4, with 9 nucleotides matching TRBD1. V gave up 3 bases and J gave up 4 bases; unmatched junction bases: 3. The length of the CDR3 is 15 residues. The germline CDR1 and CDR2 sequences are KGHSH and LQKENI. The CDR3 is CASSPGTGINEKLFF. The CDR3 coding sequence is TGTGCCAGCTCACCCGGGACAGGGATTAATGAAAAACTGTTTTTT.

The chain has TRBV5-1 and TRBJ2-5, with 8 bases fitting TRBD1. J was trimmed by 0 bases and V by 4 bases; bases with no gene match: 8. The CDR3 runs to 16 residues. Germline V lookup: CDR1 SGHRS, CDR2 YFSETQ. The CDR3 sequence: CASSTQGAGYQETQYF. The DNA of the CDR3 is TGCGCCAGCAGCACCCAGGGGGCCGGGTACCAAGAGACCCAGTACTTC.

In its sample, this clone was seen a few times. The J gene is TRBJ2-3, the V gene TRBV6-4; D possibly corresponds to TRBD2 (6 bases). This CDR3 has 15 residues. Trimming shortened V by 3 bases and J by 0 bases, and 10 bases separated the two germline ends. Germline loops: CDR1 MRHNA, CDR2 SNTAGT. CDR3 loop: CASSEGGTSTDTQYF. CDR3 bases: TGTGCCAGCAGTGAGGGCGGGACTAGCACAGATACGCAGTATTTT.

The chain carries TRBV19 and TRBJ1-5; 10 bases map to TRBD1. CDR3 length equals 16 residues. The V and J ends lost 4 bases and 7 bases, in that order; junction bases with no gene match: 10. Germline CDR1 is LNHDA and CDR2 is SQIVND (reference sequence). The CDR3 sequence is CASSTTGQGLVQPQHF. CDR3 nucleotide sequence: TGTGCCAGTAGTACTACGGGACAGGGGTTGGTACAGCCCCAGCATTTT.

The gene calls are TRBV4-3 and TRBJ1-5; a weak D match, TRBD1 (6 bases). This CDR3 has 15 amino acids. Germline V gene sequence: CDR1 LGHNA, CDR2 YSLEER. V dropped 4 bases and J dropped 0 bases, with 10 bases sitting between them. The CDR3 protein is CASSLTGGSNQPQHF. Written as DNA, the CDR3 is TGCGCCAGCAGCCTGACAGGAGGTAGCAATCAGCCCCAGCATTTT.